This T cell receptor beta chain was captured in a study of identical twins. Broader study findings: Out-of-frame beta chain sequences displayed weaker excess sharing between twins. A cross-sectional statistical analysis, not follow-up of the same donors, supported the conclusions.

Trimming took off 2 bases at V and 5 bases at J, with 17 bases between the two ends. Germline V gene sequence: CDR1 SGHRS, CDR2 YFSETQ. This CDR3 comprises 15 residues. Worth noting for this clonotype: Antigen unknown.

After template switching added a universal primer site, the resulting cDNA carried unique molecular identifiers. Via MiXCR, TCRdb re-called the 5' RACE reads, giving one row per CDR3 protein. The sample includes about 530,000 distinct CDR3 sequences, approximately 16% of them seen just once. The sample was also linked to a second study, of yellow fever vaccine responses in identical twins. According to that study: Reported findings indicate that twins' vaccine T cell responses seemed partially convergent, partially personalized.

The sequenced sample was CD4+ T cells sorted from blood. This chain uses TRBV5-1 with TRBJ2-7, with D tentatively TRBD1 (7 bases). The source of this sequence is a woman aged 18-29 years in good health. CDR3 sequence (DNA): TGCGCCAGCAGCTTTGGAGGGGGCGAATTTCACGAGCAGTACTTC. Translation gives CASSFGGGEFHEQYF. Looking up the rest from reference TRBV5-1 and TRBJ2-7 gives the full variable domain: KAGVTQTPRYLIKTRGQQVTLSCSPISGHRSVSWYQQTPGQGLQFLFEYFSETQRNKGNFPGRFSGRQFSNSRSEMNVSTLELGDSALYLCASSFGGGEFHEQYFGPGTRLTVT.